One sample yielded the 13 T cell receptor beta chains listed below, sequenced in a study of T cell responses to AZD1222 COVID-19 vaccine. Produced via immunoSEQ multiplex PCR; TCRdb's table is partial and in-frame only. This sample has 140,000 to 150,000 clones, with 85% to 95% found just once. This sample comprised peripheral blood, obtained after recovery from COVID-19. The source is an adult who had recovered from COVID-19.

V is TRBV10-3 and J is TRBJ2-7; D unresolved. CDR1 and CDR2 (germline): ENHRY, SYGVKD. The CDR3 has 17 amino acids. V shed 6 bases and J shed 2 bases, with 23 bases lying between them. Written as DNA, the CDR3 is TGTGCCATCAGCGGATTCAAACAAGATAACTCCCCCTACGAGCAGTACTTC. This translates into CAISGFKQDNSPYEQYF.

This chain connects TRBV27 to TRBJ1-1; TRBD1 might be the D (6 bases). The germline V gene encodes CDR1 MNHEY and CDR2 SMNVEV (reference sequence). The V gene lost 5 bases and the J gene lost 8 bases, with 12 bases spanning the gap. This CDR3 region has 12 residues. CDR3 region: CASSLTGQEAFF. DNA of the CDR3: TGTGCCAGCAGTCTCACAGGGCAAGAAGCTTTCTTT.

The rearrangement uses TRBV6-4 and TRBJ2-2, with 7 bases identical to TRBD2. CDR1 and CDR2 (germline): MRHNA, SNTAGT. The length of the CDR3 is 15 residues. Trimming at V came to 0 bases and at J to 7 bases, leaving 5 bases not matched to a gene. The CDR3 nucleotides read TGTGCCAGCAGTGACTCGGCGGGAGATATCGGGGAGCTGTTTTTT. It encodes CASSDSAGDIGELFF.

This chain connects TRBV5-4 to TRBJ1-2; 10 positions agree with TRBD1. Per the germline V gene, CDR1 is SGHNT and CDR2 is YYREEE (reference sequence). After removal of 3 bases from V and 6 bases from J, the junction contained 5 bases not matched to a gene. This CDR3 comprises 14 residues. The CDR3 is CASSSGQGIHGYTF. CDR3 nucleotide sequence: TGTGCCAGCAGCTCGGGACAGGGGATCCATGGCTACACCTTC.

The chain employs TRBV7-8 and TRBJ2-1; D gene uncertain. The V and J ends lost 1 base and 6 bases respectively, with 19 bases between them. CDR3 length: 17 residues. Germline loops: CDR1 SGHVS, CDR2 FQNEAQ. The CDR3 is CASSLEILGLARNEQFF. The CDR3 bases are TGTGCCAGCAGCTTAGAAATTCTAGGGCTCGCGCGCAATGAGCAGTTCTTC.

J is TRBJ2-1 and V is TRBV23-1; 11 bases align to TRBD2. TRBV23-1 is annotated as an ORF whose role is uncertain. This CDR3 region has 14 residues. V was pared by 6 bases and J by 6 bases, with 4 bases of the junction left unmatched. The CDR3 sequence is CASRLAGDGNEQFF. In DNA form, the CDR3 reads TGCGCCAGCAGACTAGCGGGAGATGGCAATGAGCAGTTCTTC.

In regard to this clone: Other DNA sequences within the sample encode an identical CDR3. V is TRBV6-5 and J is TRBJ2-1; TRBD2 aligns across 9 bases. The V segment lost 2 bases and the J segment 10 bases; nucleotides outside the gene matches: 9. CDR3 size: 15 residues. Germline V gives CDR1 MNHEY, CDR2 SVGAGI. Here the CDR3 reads CASSYGAGGPDEQFF. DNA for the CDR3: TGTGCCAGCAGTTACGGCGCGGGAGGGCCGGACGAGCAGTTCTTC.

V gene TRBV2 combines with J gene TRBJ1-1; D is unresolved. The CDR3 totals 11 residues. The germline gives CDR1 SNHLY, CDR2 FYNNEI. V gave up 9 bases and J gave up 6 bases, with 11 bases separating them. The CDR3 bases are TGTGCCAGGGCGGGTCCCGCTGAAGCTTTCTTT. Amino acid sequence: CARAGPAEAFF.

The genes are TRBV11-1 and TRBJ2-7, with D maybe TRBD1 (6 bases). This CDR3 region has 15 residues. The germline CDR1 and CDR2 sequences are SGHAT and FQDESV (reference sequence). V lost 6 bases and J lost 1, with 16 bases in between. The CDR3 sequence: CASRTGLGGSYEQYF. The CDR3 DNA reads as TGTGCCAGCAGGACGGGATTAGGGGGTTCCTACGAGCAGTACTTC.

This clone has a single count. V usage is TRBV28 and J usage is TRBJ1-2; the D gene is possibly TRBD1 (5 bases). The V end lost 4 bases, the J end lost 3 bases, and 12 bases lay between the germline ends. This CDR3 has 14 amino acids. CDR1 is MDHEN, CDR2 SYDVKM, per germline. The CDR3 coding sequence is TGTGCCAGCAGTTCGTCCCCCAGGGACTATGGCTACACCTTC. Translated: CASSSSPRDYGYTF.

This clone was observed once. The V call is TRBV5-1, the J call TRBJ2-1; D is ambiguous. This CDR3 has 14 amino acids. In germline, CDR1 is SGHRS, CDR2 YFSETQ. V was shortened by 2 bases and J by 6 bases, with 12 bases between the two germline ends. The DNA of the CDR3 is TGCGCCAGCAGCTTTCCGGGTGGGCCCAATGAGCAGTTCTTC. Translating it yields CASSFPGGPNEQFF.

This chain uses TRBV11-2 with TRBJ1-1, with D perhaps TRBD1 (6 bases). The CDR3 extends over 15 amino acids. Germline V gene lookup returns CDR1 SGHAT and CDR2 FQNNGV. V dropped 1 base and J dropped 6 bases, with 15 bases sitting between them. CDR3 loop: CASSLVGGGAAEAFF. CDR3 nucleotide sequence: TGTGCCAGCAGCTTAGTCGGCGGGGGGGCCGCTGAAGCTTTCTTT.

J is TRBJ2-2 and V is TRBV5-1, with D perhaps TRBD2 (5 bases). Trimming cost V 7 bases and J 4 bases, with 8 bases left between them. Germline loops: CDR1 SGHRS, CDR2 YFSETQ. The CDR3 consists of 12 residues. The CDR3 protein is CASGSATGELFF. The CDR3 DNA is TGCGCCAGCGGGAGTGCCACCGGGGAGCTGTTTTTT.